The rows below give T cell receptor beta chains drawn from one sample of a study of naive and memory T cell subsets. TCRdb used MiXCR to reprocess the UMI-ligation and nested PCR reads, holding one entry per CDR3 protein. The profile shows about 85,000 distinct CDR3 sequences, roughly 14% of them singletons. Sequencing was performed on central memory CD4+ T cells from blood. These receptors were taken from a human donor in good health. The CDR3 runs from the conserved cysteine through the conserved F or W.

J	V	CDR3
TRBJ1-2	TRBV24-1	CATSDLGGSSGHGYTF
TRBJ2-3	TRBV4-1	CASSQTGTTDTQYF
TRBJ2-1	TRBV27	CASGSGLAGYNEQFF
TRBJ2-5	TRBV4-1	CASSQDRKPQAQYF
TRBJ2-1	TRBV4-3	CASSQFGAGVSNEQFF
TRBJ2-1	TRBV20-1	CRAGTSLIF
TRBJ2-3	TRBV4-3	CASSQVWSSGRGLDTQYF
TRBJ2-7	TRBV5-4	CASSGDRGGYEQYF
TRBJ2-1	TRBV12-3/TRBV12-4	CASRSPIAGPHNEQFF
TRBJ2-5	TRBV9	CASSSHVETQYF
TRBJ2-1	TRBV5-4	CASSGRDPAAYNEQFF
TRBJ2-1	TRBV7-8	CASSLWEGTDEQFF
TRBJ2-3	TRBV5-6	CASNSRLGRPDTQYF
TRBJ2-2	TRBV10-3	CAISESAGATGELFF
TRBJ2-1	TRBV3-1	CASSQDTSGRDLYNEQFF
TRBJ2-7	TRBV7-2	CASSLGQGSSYEQYF
TRBJ2-7	TRBV7-2	CASSPTSFYEQYF
TRBJ2-5	TRBV20-1	CSAPSGGATQYF
TRBJ2-5	TRBV11-2	CASSLGASVYQETQYF
TRBJ2-4	TRBV20-1	CSARVGQGTKNIQYF
TRBJ2-7	TRBV20-1	CSGFGGRVYEQYF
TRBJ1-4	TRBV29-1	CSVDSPNEKLFF
TRBJ2-5	TRBV24-1	CATSDHRQRQETQYF
TRBJ2-2	TRBV5-5	CASSFSSATGELFF
TRBJ1-1	TRBV11-2	CASSLAGTGKGEAFF
TRBJ1-6	TRBV6-1	CASSEFNWLNSPLHF
TRBJ1-1	TRBV20-1	CSAQGDVLNTEAFF
TRBJ2-1	TRBV29-1	CSVDLRTGRNEQFF
TRBJ2-3	TRBV7-2	CASSGAALNTQYF
TRBJ2-3	TRBV6-6	CASSSSGLAGTDTQYF
TRBJ2-1	TRBV4-1	CASSQDSGRGQGEQFF
TRBJ2-5	TRBV30	CAWSVQGRQETQYF
TRBJ2-1	TRBV5-1	CASTAGGSYNEQFF
TRBJ1-2	TRBV7-2	CASSLASSGYGYTF